A selection of T cell receptor beta chains follows, all from one sample in a study of spatial heterogeneity in lung cancer. TCRdb itself ran the 5' RACE reads through MiXCR, one entry per CDR3 protein. Among 90,000 to 95,000 distinct CDR3 sequences, 10% to 15% were seen once, and the ten largest hold roughly 41%. The sequencing used PBMCs, collected at surgery. These receptors originate from a male donor with early-stage non-small cell lung cancer. CDR3s include the opening cysteine and the closing phenylalanine or tryptophan. The order of the fields is J gene, clone size, V gene, D gene, CDR3 DNA, CDR3 protein. The D gene is left open where the match is weak. Where a row states a size, it is once, few, many or the class of an expanded clone; other rows omit it.

TRBJ2-1,many,TRBV30,NA,TGTGCCTGGAGTACCATGAATGAGCAGTTCTTC,CAWSTMNEQFF
TRBJ2-4,few,TRBV7-8,NA,TGTGCCAGCAGCTTAATCTCCAGGGGGGCACCCAGGGGGAACATTCAGTACTTC,CASSLISRGAPRGNIQYF
TRBJ2-7,NA,TRBV20-1,TRBD2,TGCAGTGCTGGAGGTAGTACTAGCGGGAGCCCCTACGAGCAGTACTTC,CSAGGSTSGSPYEQYF
TRBJ1-2,NA,TRBV4-2,NA,TGTGCCAGCAGCCAAGATTTCTATGGCTACACCTTC,CASSQDFYGYTF
TRBJ2-5,NA,TRBV7-2,NA,TGTGCCAGCAGCTTCTCGGGCTCCGAAGGAGAGACCCAGTACTTC,CASSFSGSEGETQYF
TRBJ2-7,NA,TRBV2,NA,TGTGCCAGCAGCCTCGGGACACGGGCTAGCGAGCAGTACTTC,CASSLGTRASEQYF
TRBJ2-2,NA,TRBV24-1,NA,TGTGCCACCAGTGGGGCTCCTCAGTGGACAGCGAACACCGGGGAGCTGTTTTTT,CATSGAPQWTANTGELFF
TRBJ2-5,few,TRBV29-1,TRBD1,TGCAGCGCTTCAAGAGGGACAGGACAAGAGACCCAGTACTTC,CSASRGTGQETQYF
TRBJ2-3,NA,TRBV5-4,NA,TGTGCCAGCAGGGTCAGTATCCGAGATACGCAGTATTTT,CASRVSIRDTQYF
TRBJ2-5,many,TRBV18,TRBD1,TGTGCCAGCTCAGTTACAGGGGGAGAGACCCAGTACTTC,CASSVTGGETQYF
TRBJ1-2,NA,TRBV30,TRBD1,TGTGCCTGGAGTGTGGCGGGACAGGGGCTTTGGACCTTC,CAWSVAGQGLWTF
TRBJ1-5,many,TRBV6-2/TRBV6-3,NA,TGTGCCAGCGATTTCGGTGGCAATCAGCCCCAGCATTTT,CASDFGGNQPQHF
TRBJ1-1,many,TRBV27,TRBD1,TGTGCCAGCAGAACGACAGGGGGCGCGGAGCGAAGGTCTGAAGCTTTCTTT,CASRTTGGAERRSEAFF
TRBJ2-2,many,TRBV30,NA,TGTGCCTGGAGTCAACTAGACCACGGGGAGCTGTTTTTT,CAWSQLDHGELFF
TRBJ2-3,few,TRBV12-3/TRBV12-4,TRBD1,TGTGCCAGCAGTTTATGGGGGACAGGGGTCCCAGATACGCAGTATTTT,CASSLWGTGVPDTQYF
TRBJ2-5,NA,TRBV7-2,NA,TGTGCCAGCAGCCCGAGACCTCAAGAGACCCAGTACTTC,CASSPRPQETQYF
TRBJ2-5,few,TRBV10-3,NA,TGTGCCATCACCAAAGACAGGCAAGAGACCCAGTACTTC,CAITKDRQETQYF
TRBJ1-5,few,TRBV20-1,TRBD1,TGCAGTGCTAGGGCCCGGACAGGGGATCAGCCCCAGCATTTT,CSARARTGDQPQHF
TRBJ2-1,once,TRBV12-3/TRBV12-4,TRBD2,TGTGCCAGCAGTTCCATCTTGACTAGCGGGGGAAACAATGAGCAGTTCTTC,CASSSILTSGGNNEQFF
TRBJ2-3,NA,TRBV5-1,TRBD1,TGCGCCAGCAGCTTAGACAGGGTCCCCACAGATACGCAGTATTTT,CASSLDRVPTDTQYF
TRBJ2-1,few,TRBV5-1,NA,TGCGCCAGCAAGGGGACGGGACACAATGAGCAGTTCTTC,CASKGTGHNEQFF
TRBJ2-5,few,TRBV7-8,TRBD1,TGTGCCAGCAGCTTATTACAGGGGCCGGGGACCCAGTACTTC,CASSLLQGPGTQYF
TRBJ1-3,NA,TRBV6-5,NA,TGTGCCAGCAGTTACTCGAGGGGCCCCTCTGGAAACACCATATATTTT,CASSYSRGPSGNTIYF
TRBJ2-4,many,TRBV12-3/TRBV12-4,NA,TGTGCCAGCAGTTTAGGGCTAGCCAAAAACATTCAGTACTTC,CASSLGLAKNIQYF
TRBJ2-1,NA,TRBV20-1,TRBD2,TGCAGTGCAGGGCAGCCGGGAGGGAATGAGCAGTTCTTC,CSAGQPGGNEQFF
TRBJ2-7,few,TRBV28,NA,TGTGCCAGCAGTTTTATCCACACCAGTACCTACGAGCAGTACTTC,CASSFIHTSTYEQYF
TRBJ2-2,many,TRBV4-1,NA,TGCGCCAGCAGCCAAAGGGGCGGCAGGACAGCTGATACCGGGGAGCTGTTTTTT,CASSQRGGRTADTGELFF
TRBJ2-7,NA,TRBV6-5,NA,TGTGCCAGCAGCCCCACTAGCTTCTACGAGCAGTACTTC,CASSPTSFYEQYF
TRBJ1-1,few,TRBV3-1,NA,TGTGCCAGCAGCCTCGGAGGGCGCGGTGAAGCTTTCTTT,CASSLGGRGEAFF
TRBJ2-1,NA,TRBV5-1,NA,TGCGCCAGCAGCCCCCGACAGGCCTTCTACTACAATGAGCAGTTCTTC,CASSPRQAFYYNEQFF
TRBJ2-5,few,TRBV6-6,NA,TGTGCCAGCAGTTACCCCGCGGGGACAGAGACCCAGTACTTC,CASSYPAGTETQYF
TRBJ2-5,few,TRBV29-1,NA,TGCAGCGTTGCGGGGACTGGGAAAGAGACCCAGTACTTC,CSVAGTGKETQYF
TRBJ2-1,few,TRBV6-6,TRBD2,TGTGCCAGCAGTTATTCGACATCAACTAGCGGGAGTGAAAATGAGCAGTTCTTC,CASSYSTSTSGSENEQFF
TRBJ2-3,NA,TRBV5-4,TRBD2,TGTGCCAGCCACCTAGCGGAGAGGGGAACAGATACGCAGTATTTT,CASHLAERGTDTQYF
TRBJ2-5,few,TRBV7-9,NA,TGTGCCAGCAGTCAGGGGGGGTTGACCCAGTACTTC,CASSQGGLTQYF
TRBJ2-1,NA,TRBV7-2,TRBD2,TGTGCCAGCAGCCTGGTCGGGGGGAGCTACAATGAGCAGTTCTTC,CASSLVGGSYNEQFF
TRBJ1-5,many,TRBV25-1,NA,TGTGCCAGCAGTGAGAGGGCTAGCAATCAGCCCCAGCATTTT,CASSERASNQPQHF
TRBJ2-3,NA,TRBV5-1,NA,TGCGCCAGCAGGAATGATTATAGCACAGATACGCAGTATTTT,CASRNDYSTDTQYF
TRBJ2-3,NA,TRBV7-2,NA,TGTGCCAGCAGCTTTGACGGGTCGGACCTAAGGATAGATACGCAGTATTTT,CASSFDGSDLRIDTQYF
TRBJ2-7,NA,TRBV5-4,TRBD1,TGTGCCAGCAGCTCACAGGGGGCCGACGAGCAGTACTTC,CASSSQGADEQYF
TRBJ2-3,few,TRBV4-2,NA,TGTGCCAGCAGCGCCAGCAGGGAATGGCTAGGGAGCACAGATACGCAGTATTTT,CASSASREWLGSTDTQYF
TRBJ2-5,NA,TRBV7-9,TRBD2,TGTGCCAGCAGCACCCTAGCGGGGGGTCAAGAGACCCAGTACTTC,CASSTLAGGQETQYF
TRBJ2-1,many,TRBV20-1,NA,TGCAGTGCTAGAGACCTGGACAACCCCTACAATGAGCAGTTCTTC,CSARDLDNPYNEQFF
TRBJ2-7,few,TRBV27,NA,TGTGCCAGCAGGGGAAGACCCGAAGAGCGCTACGAGCAGTACTTC,CASRGRPEERYEQYF
TRBJ2-1,NA,TRBV7-2,TRBD2,TGTGCCAGCAGCTTAGTTGGGACTAGAGACTACAATGAGCAGTTCTTC,CASSLVGTRDYNEQFF
TRBJ1-5,many,TRBV28,NA,TGTGCCAGCAGCAAGGGGCAGCCCCAGCATTTT,CASSKGQPQHF
TRBJ2-1,few,TRBV7-2,NA,TGTGCCAGCAGCTTAGTTAGCTCCTACAATGAGCAGTTCTTC,CASSLVSSYNEQFF
TRBJ2-2,many,TRBV5-1,NA,TGCGCCAGCAGCTTGGCCGTCAGGGCGAACACCGGGGAGCTGTTTTTT,CASSLAVRANTGELFF
TRBJ2-1,many,TRBV3-1,TRBD2,TGTGCCAGCAGCCAAGGGGCTAGCGGGGGATACAATGAGCAGTTCTTC,CASSQGASGGYNEQFF
TRBJ2-2,NA,TRBV7-2,TRBD2,TGTGCCAGCAGCTTAGCCCCGCCGACTAGCGGGAGCACCGGGGAGCTGTTTTTT,CASSLAPPTSGSTGELFF
TRBJ2-1,few,TRBV20-1,TRBD2,TGCAGTGCGGGGACTAGCGGGGCAGCTTTTTCCTACAATGAGCAGTTCTTC,CSAGTSGAAFSYNEQFF
TRBJ2-1,NA,TRBV5-1,TRBD2,TGCGCCAGCAGCTTGCGGACTAGCGGCCACAATGAGCAGTTCTTC,CASSLRTSGHNEQFF
TRBJ1-5,NA,TRBV16,NA,TGTGCCAGCAGCCAGGGTTTGACCAATCAGCCCCGGCATTTT,CASSQGLTNQPRHF
TRBJ2-1,few,TRBV29-1,NA,TGCAGCGTTGAGATTAGCCGGGGAGGTGAGCAGTTCTTC,CSVEISRGGEQFF
TRBJ1-4,few,TRBV7-4,NA,TGTGCCAGCAGCTTACAGACAACTAATGAAAAACTGTTTTTT,CASSLQTTNEKLFF